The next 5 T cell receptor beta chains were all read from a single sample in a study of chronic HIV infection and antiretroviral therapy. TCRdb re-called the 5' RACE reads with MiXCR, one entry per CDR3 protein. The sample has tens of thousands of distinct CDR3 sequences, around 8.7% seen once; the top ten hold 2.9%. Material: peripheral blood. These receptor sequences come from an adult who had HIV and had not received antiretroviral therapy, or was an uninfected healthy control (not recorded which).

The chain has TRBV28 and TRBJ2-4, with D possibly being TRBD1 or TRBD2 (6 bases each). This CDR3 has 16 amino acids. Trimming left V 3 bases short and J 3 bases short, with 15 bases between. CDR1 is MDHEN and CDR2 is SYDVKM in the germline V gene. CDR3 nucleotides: TGTGCCAGCAGTTTGATCGGGGGCGTTGGCAAAAACATTCAGTACTTC. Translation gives CASSLIGGVGKNIQYF.

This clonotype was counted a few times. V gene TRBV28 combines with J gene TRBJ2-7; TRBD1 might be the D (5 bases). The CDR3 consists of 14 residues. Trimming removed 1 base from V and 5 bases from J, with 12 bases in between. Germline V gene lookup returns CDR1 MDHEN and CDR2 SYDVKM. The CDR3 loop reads CASSLLGRVDEQYF. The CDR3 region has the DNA TGTGCCAGCAGTTTATTAGGCAGGGTGGACGAGCAGTACTTC.

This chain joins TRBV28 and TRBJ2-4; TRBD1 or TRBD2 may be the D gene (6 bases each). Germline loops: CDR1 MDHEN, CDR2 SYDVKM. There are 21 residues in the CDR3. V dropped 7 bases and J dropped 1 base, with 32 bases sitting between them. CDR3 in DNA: TGTGCCAGCACCTCCGGAGGAGTCCGGAGAGGGGGGTCAAGTGCCAAAAACATTCAGTACTTC. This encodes CASTSGGVRRGGSSAKNIQYF.

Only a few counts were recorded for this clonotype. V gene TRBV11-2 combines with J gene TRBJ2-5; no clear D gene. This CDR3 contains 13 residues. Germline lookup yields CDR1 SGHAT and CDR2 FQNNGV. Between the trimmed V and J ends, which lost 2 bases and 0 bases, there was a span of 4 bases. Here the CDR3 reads CASSLINQETQYF. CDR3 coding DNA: TGTGCCAGCAGCTTAATAAACCAAGAGACCCAGTACTTC.

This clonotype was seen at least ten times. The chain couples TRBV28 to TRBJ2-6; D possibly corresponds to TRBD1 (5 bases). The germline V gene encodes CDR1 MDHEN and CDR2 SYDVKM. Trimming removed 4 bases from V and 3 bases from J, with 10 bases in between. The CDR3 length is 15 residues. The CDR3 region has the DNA TGTGCCAGCAGTTCCGGCAGGGTTGGGGCCAACGTCCTGACTTTC. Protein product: CASSSGRVGANVLTF.